A selection of T cell receptor beta chains follows, all from one sample in a study of shared clonotypes between healthy human individuals. Data came from immunoSEQ multiplex PCR; TCRdb stores just in-frame clones and leaves some out. The sample contains just over 2,000,000 clones, 85% to 95% of which appear only once. The sample taken for sequencing was naive CD4+ T cells sorted from blood. The receptors derive from a young man in good health. Each CDR3 is given with its conserved first and last residue. D genes are given only for firm matches. Expanded clones get a size class; other rows say once, few or many, or leave the size out.

.,.,TRBV7-2,TRBJ1-5,CASSLVQGQPQHF,TGTGCCAGCAGCCTAGTTCAGGGGCAGCCCCAGCATTTT
.,.,TRBV6-1,TRBJ2-7,CASKVTGDHYEQYF,TGTGCCAGCAAAGTAACAGGCGATCACTACGAGCAGTACTTC
.,.,TRBV4-2,TRBJ2-3,CASSHQTTSFSADTQYF,TGTGCCAGCAGCCACCAGACGACTAGTTTCTCCGCAGATACGCAGTATTTT
TRBD1,.,TRBV10-1,TRBJ2-3,CASSTGADTQYF,TGCGCCAGCAGCACAGGGGCAGATACGCAGTATTTT
.,.,TRBV7-8,TRBJ2-7,CASGRSHEQYF,TGTGCCAGCGGGAGGTCCCACGAGCAGTACTTC
.,.,TRBV14,TRBJ1-3,CASSQERNTIYF,TGTGCCAGCAGCCAGGAACGGAACACCATATATTTT
TRBD1,.,TRBV4-1,TRBJ2-1,CASSLRTGLPDNEQFF,TGCGCCAGCAGCCTCCGGACAGGCCTCCCTGACAATGAGCAGTTCTTC
.,.,TRBV11-2,TRBJ2-5,CASSLNRGQQETQYF,TGTGCCAGCAGCTTAAACCGGGGCCAACAAGAGACCCAGTACTTC
TRBD1,once,TRBV7-9,TRBJ2-2,CASSRRDRSYTGELFF,TGTGCCAGCAGCCGCCGGGACAGGTCCTACACCGGGGAGCTGTTTTTT
.,.,TRBV10-3,TRBJ1-1,CAISEFGLSTEAFF,TGTGCCATCAGTGAGTTCGGCTTGAGCACTGAAGCTTTCTTT